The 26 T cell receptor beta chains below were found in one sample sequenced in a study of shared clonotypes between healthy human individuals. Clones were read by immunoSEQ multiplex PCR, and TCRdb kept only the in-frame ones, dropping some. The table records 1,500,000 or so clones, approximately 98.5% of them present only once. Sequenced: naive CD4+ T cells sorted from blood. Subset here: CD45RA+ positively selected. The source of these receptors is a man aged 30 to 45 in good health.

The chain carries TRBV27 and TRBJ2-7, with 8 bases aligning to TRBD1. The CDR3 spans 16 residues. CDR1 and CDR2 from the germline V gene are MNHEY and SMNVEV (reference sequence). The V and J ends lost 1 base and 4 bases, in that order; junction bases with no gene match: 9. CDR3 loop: CASSLWGARGRYEQYF. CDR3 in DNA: TGTGCCAGCAGTTTATGGGGGGCCAGGGGGCGTTACGAGCAGTACTTC.

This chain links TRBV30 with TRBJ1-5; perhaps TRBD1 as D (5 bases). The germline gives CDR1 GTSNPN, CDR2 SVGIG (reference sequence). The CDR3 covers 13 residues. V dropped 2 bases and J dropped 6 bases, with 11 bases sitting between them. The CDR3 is CAWSSGTGQPQHF. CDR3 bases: TGTGCCTGGAGTTCAGGGACGGGTCAGCCCCAGCATTTT.

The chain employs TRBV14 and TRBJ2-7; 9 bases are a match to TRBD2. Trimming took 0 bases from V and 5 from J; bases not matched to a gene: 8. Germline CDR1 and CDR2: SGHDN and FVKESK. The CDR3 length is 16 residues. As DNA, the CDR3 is TGTGCCAGCAGCCAAGATATAGTAGCGGGAGCAAACGAGCAGTACTTC. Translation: CASSQDIVAGANEQYF.

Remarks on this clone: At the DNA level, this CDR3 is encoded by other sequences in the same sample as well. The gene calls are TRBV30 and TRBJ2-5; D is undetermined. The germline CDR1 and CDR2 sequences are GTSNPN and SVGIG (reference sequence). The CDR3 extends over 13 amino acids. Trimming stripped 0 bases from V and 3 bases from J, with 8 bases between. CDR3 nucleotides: TGTGCCTGGAGTGTACGACGGGAAGAGACCCAGTACTTC. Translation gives CAWSVRREETQYF. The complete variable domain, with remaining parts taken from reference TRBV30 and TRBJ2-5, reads SQTIHQWPATLVQPVGSPLSLECTVEGTSNPNLYWYRQAAGRGLQLLFYSVGIGQISSEVPQNLSASRPQDRQFILSSKKLLLSDSGFYLCAWSVRREETQYFGPGTRLLVL.

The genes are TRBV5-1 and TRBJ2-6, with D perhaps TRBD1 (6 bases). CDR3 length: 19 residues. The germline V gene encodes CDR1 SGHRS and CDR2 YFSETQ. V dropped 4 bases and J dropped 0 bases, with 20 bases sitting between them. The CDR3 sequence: CASSPNQQGYLSGANVLTF. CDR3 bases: TGCGCCAGCAGCCCGAACCAACAGGGCTACCTCTCTGGGGCCAACGTCCTGACTTTC.

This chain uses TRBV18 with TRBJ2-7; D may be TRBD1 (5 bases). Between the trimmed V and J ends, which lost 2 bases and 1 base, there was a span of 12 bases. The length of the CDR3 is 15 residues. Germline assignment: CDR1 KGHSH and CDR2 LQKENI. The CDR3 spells CASSPMSGFSYEQYF. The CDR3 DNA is TGTGCCAGCTCACCAATGTCAGGGTTTTCCTACGAGCAGTACTTC.

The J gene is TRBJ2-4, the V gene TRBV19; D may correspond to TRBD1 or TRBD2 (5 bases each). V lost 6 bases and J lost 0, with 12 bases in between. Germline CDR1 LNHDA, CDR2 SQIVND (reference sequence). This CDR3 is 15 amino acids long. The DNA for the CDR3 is TGTGCCAGTAGCGACGACGGGACAGCCAAAAACATTCAGTACTTC. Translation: CASSDDGTAKNIQYF.

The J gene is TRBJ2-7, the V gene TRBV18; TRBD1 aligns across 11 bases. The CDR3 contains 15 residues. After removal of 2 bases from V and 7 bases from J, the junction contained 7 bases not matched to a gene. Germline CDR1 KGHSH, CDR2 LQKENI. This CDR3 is CASSPLDRGPGEQYF. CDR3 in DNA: TGTGCCAGCTCACCATTGGACAGGGGGCCCGGGGAGCAGTACTTC.

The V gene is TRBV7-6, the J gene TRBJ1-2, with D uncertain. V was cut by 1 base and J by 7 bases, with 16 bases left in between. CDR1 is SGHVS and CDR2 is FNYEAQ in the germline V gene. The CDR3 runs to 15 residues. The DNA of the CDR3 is TGTGCCAGCAGCTTAGTCGCGGGGAGATCCTCTGGCTACACCTTC. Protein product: CASSLVAGRSSGYTF.

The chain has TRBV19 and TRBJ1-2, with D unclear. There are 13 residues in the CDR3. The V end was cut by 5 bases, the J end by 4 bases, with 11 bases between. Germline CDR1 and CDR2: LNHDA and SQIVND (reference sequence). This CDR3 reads CASSHDRGYGYTF. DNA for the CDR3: TGTGCCAGTAGTCACGACCGCGGCTATGGCTACACCTTC.

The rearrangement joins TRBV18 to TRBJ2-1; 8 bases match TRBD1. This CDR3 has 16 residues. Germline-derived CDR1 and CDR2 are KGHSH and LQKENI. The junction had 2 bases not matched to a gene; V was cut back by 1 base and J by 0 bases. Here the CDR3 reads CASSPRQGSSYNEQFF. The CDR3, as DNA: TGTGCCAGCTCACCACGACAGGGGAGCTCCTACAATGAGCAGTTCTTC. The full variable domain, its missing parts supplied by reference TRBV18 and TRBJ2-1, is NAGVMQNPRHLVRRRGQEARLRCSPMKGHSHVYWYRQLPEEGLKFMVYLQKENIIDESGMPKERFSAEFPKEGPSILRIQQVVRGDSAAYFCASSPRQGSSYNEQFFGPGTRLTVL.

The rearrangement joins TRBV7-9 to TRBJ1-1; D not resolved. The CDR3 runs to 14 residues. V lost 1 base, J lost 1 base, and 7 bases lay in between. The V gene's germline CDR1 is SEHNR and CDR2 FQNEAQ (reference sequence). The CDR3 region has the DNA TGTGCCAGCAGCTTAGGGGAGTGGAACACTGAAGCTTTCTTT. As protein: CASSLGEWNTEAFF. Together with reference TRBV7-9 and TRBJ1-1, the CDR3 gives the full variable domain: DTGVSQNPRHKITKRGQNVTFRCDPISEHNRLYWYRQTLGQGPEFLTYFQNEAQLEKSRLLSDRFSAERPKGSFSTLEIQRTEQGDSAMYLCASSLGEWNTEAFFGQGTRLTVV.

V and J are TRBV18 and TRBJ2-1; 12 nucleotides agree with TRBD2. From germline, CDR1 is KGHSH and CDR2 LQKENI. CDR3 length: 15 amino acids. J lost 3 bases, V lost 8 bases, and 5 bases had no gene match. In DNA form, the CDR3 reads TGTGCCAGCACCCGACTAGCGGGGGACTACAATGAGCAGTTCTTC. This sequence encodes CASTRLAGDYNEQFF.

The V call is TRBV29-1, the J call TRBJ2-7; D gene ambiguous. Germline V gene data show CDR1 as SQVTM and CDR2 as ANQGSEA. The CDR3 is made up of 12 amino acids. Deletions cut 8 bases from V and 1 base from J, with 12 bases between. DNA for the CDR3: TGCAGCTGTCTGGCAATATCCTACGAGCAGTACTTC. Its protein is CSCLAISYEQYF.

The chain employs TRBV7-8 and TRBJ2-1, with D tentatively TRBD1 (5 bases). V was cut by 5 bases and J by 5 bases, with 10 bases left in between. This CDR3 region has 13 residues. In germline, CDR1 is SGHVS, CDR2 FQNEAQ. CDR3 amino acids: CASSRSGNNEQFF. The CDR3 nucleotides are TGTGCCAGCAGCCGGTCAGGGAACAATGAGCAGTTCTTC.

The CDR3, as DNA: TGTGCCAGCAGCTTAAGGCCTAGCGGGACCCTACAGCCGGCGCAGTATTTT. Translating gives CASSLRPSGTLQPAQYF. The chain couples TRBV7-2 to TRBJ2-3, with 9 bases identical to TRBD2. With 2 bases clipped from V and 10 bases from J, the junction kept 16 bases outside the gene matches. Looked up from germline, CDR1 is SGHTA and CDR2 is FQGNSA. The CDR3 loop spans 17 amino acids.

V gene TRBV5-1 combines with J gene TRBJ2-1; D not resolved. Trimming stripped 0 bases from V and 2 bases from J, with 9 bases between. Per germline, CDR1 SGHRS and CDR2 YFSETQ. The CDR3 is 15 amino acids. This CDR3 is CASSLGAVTYNEQFF. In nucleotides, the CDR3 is TGCGCCAGCAGCTTGGGGGCGGTAACCTACAATGAGCAGTTCTTC.

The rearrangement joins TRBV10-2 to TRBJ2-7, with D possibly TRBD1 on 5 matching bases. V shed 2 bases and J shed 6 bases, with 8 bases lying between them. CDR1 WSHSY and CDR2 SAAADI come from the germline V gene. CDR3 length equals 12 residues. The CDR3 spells CASSEMGLEQYF. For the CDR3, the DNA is TGCGCCAGCAGTGAGATGGGGCTCGAGCAGTACTTC.

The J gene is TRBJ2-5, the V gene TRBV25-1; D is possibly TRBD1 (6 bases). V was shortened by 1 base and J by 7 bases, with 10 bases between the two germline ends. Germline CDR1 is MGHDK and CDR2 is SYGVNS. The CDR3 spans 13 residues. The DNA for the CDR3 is TGTGCCAGCAGTGAATGGGGGCCCGGGACCCAGTACTTC. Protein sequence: CASSEWGPGTQYF.

The CDR3, as DNA: TGCGCCAGCAGCTTGCGGGACTCAGGGTCAACTGGGGCCAACGTCCTGACTTTC. Amino acids: CASSLRDSGSTGANVLTF. The rearrangement uses TRBV5-1 and TRBJ2-6; possible D gene TRBD2, 6 bases. In germline, CDR1 is SGHRS, CDR2 YFSETQ. V lost 1 base and J lost 2, with 16 bases in between. CDR3 length: 18 residues.

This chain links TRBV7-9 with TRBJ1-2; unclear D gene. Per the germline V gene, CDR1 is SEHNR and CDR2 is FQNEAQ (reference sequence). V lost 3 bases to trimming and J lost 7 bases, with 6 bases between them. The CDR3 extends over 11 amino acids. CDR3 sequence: CASSFSSGYTF. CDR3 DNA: TGTGCCAGCAGCTTTAGTTCTGGCTACACCTTC.

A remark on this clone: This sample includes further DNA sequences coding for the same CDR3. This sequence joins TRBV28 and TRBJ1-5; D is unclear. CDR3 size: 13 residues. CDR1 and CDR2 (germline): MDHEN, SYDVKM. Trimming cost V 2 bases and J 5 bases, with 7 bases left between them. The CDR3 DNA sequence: TGTGCCAGCAGTTTACTTGGTTATCAGCCCCAGCATTTT. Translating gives CASSLLGYQPQHF. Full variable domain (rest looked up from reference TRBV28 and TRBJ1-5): DVKVTQSSRYLVKRTGEKVFLECVQDMDHENMFWYRQDPGLGLRLIYFSYDVKMKEKGDIPEGYSVSREKKERFSLILESASTNQTSMYLCASSLLGYQPQHFGDGTRLSIL.

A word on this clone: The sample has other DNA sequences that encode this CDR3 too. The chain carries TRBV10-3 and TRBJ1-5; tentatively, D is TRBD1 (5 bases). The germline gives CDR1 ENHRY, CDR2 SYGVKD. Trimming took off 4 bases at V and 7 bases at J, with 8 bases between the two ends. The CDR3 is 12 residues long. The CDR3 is CAISGGGQPQHF. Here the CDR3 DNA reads TGTGCCATCAGTGGGGGCGGCCAGCCCCAGCATTTT.

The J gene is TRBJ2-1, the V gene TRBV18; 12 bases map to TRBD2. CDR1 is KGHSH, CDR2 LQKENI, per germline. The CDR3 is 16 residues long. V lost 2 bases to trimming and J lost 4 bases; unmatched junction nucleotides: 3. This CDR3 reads CASSPLTSGRYNEQFF. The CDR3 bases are TGTGCCAGCTCACCATTGACTAGCGGGAGATACAATGAGCAGTTCTTC.

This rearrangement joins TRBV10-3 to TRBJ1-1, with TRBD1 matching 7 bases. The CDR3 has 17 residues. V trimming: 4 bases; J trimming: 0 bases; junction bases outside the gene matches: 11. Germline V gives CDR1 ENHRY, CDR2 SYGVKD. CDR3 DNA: TGTGCCATCAGTGGGAACTTGGACAGGCAGATGAACACTGAAGCTTTCTTT. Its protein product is CAISGNLDRQMNTEAFF.

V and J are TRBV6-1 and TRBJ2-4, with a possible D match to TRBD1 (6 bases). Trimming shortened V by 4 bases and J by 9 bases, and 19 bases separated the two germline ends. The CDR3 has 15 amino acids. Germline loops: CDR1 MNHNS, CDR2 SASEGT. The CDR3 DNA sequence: TGTGCCAGCAGTGCTCAGGGGAGCGCCTTCGTCATTCAGTACTTC. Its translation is CASSAQGSAFVIQYF.